This T cell receptor (beta chain) is drawn from a study of cytomegalovirus exposure and HLA in healthy donors. A single count supports this clone. The CDR3 consists of 14 residues. The germline V gene encodes CDR1 LNHDA and CDR2 SQIVND (reference sequence). The J segment lost 1 base and the V segment lost 5 bases, leaving 5 bases of the junction unmatched. Only in-frame clones appear in the TCRdb table, and some are missing; sequencing was by immunoSEQ multiplex PCR. The sample lists 150,000 to 180,000 clones; 75% to 90% were seen once. The sequencing input was PBMCs. This sequence originates from a man aged 18 to 29 in good health and CMV-seropositive. This chain joins TRBV19 and TRBJ2-7; 7 bases are a match to TRBD1. The chain's CDR3 is CASSAWDRSYEQYF. The DNA for the CDR3 is TGTGCCAGTAGTGCTTGGGACAGATCCTACGAGCAGTACTTC.